The clone carrying this TCR beta chain was counted at least ten times. Germline V lookup: CDR1 SGHRS, CDR2 YFSETQ. The V segment lost 0 bases and the J segment 4 bases; nucleotides outside the gene matches: 6. CDR3 size: 16 residues. Unique molecular identifiers were incorporated when the TCRbeta library was constructed. One entry per CDR3 protein results from TCRdb running MiXCR on the PCR reads. The sample has 330,000 or so distinct CDR3 sequences, about 9.4% seen once. This entry is derived from a study of T-cell reconstitution after alpha-beta-depleted transplantation in children. The sample in question was PBMCs from the stem cell graft donor, obtained from the stem cell graft. This clonotype was sampled from a human donor who donated a stem cell graft to a child with acute lymphoblastic leukemia. The chain is built from TRBV5-1 and TRBJ2-1, with 8 bases lining up with TRBD2. CDR3 nucleotide sequence: TGCGCCAGCAGCTTGGTCGGTGGGACTAGTTACAATGAGCAGTTCTTC. This gives the protein CASSLVGGTSYNEQFF.